This T cell receptor (beta chain) was captured by sequencing in a study of blood T cell repertoires in COVID-19. Overall study: The origin of the acute and convalescent COVID-19 samples was the United States, Italy and Spain.

As originally analysed: For nucleated cells, counts were estimated from reference gene primer amplification. Generated by immunoSEQ multiplex PCR, the TCRdb table keeps only in-frame clones and is missing some. That table supplies the V and J calls and clone size; D and trimming were determined from the DNA. The table records over 20,000 clones, about 89% of them present only once. V was clipped by 3 bases and J by 8 bases; unmatched bases: 8. The CDR3 spans 16 residues. CDR1 and CDR2 (germline): LNHDA, SQIVND (reference sequence). This clonotype was obtained from a man aged 70-80 years with active COVID-19. Sequencing was done on a sample of peripheral blood. V gene TRBV19 combines with J gene TRBJ2-1; 12 bases fit TRBD2. CDR3 protein: CASSMNRLAGEDEQFF. The CDR3 region has the DNA TGTGCCAGTAGTATGAACCGACTAGCGGGAGAGGATGAGCAGTTCTTC.